This TCR beta chain is drawn from a study of cytomegalovirus exposure and HLA in healthy donors. Whole-study results and caveats: Reportedly, a later analysis found an Asian-associated ancestry cluster had fewer N-insertions than the roughly 700-donor mean. Investigators reported 150 to 200 TCR beta chains as tied to cytomegalovirus. For most TCR beta V segments, an earlier analysis put the productive rate at about 87% or about 30% of the time.

Healthy people donating bone marrow made up the donors. This clone has only one observation. Its cognate antigen is unknown. The PCR ran on 60 Vbeta and 13 Jbeta primers. Here immunoSEQ multiplex PCR was the method, and the copy in TCRdb shows in-frame clones only, minus some. The sample lists about 160,000 clones; around nine tenths were seen once. The V gene end was trimmed by 4 bases and the J gene end by 1 base; junction bases not matched to a gene: 5. Germline V gene lookup returns CDR1 MNHEY and CDR2 SVGAGI. The length of the CDR3 is 15 residues. Specimen: PBMCs. The sequence came from a woman between 18 and 29 years old in good health and CMV-seronegative. V usage is TRBV6-5 and J usage is TRBJ1-1; 8 bases are a match to TRBD1. CDR3 DNA: TGTGCCAGCAGTTCGCGGACAGGGCAGAACACTGAAGCTTTCTTT. Its protein is CASSSRTGQNTEAFF.